This T cell receptor (beta chain) was identified during a study of blood T cell repertoires in COVID-19. Looking at the study overall: Sources were T cells, B-cell-depleted T cells, or PBMCs; the material itself was cDNA or gDNA.

This CDR3 is built from 14 residues. V lost 3 bases to trimming and J lost 2 bases; unmatched junction nucleotides: 4. The germline gives CDR1 PRHDT, CDR2 FYEKMQ (reference sequence). Original processing methods: Amplification of reference gene primers provided the estimated nucleated cell counts. Using immunoSEQ multiplex PCR, the repertoire was profiled, and TCRdb retains in-frame clones only, with some absent. V and J calls and clone size follow that table, whereas D and trimming were derived from the DNA. Among around 130,000 clones listed, 75% to 85% were seen once. The TCR was taken from a human donor in a cohort sampled during active COVID-19. V is TRBV13 and J is TRBJ2-7; 7 positions match TRBD1. Sequenced material: peripheral blood. CDR3 nucleotides: TGTGCCAGCAGCTTTTGGCAGGGGGCCTACGAGCAGTACTTC. This sequence encodes CASSFWQGAYEQYF.